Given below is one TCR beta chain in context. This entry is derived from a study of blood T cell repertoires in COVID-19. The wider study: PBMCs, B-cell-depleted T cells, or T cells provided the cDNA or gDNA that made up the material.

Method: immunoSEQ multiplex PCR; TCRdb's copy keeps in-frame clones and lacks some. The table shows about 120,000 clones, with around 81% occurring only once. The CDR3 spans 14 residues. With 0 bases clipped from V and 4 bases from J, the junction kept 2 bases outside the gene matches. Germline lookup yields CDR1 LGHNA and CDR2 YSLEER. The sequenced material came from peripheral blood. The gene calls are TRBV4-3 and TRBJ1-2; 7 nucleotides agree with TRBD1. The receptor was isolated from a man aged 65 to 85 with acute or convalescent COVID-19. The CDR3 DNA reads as TGCGCCAGCAGCCAAGATAGGGGGCTCTATGGCTACACCTTC. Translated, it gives CASSQDRGLYGYTF.